This entry features one T cell receptor beta chain sequence. Its antigen is not identified. The data belong to a study of siplizumab effects on memory and regulatory T cells. Overall study findings and caveats: Alloreactive sequences tracing back to unstimulated CD4+ memory cells were significantly reduced by siplizumab.

TCRdb keeps only in-frame clones here, not all; method: immunoSEQ multiplex PCR. The table has approximately 65,000 clones, roughly 80% seen once. This CDR3 contains 15 residues. With 0 bases removed from V and 6 bases from J, the gap between germline ends came to 14 bases. The germline V gene has CDR1 MDHEN and CDR2 SYDVKM. The sample was memory CD4+ T cells sorted from blood. The gene calls are TRBV28 and TRBJ1-1; TRBD1 is a possible D gene (5 bases). This TCR came from a human donor in good health. The CDR3 DNA reads TGTGCCAGCAGTTTATGGGGGGGTAATACGGCTGAAGCTTTCTTT. It encodes CASSLWGGNTAEAFF.